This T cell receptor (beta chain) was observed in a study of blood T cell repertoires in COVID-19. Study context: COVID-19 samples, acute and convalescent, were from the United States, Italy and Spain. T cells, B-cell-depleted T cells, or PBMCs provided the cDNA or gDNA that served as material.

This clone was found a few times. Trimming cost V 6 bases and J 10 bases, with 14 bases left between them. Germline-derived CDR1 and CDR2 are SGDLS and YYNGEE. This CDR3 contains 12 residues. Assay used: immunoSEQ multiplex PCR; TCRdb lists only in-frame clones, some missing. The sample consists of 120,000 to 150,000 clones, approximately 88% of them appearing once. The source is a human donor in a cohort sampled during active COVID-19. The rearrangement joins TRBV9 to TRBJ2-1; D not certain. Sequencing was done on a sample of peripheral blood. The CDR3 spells CASTLTDTEQFF. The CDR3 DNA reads TGTGCCAGCACCTTAACCGACACCGAGCAGTTCTTC.